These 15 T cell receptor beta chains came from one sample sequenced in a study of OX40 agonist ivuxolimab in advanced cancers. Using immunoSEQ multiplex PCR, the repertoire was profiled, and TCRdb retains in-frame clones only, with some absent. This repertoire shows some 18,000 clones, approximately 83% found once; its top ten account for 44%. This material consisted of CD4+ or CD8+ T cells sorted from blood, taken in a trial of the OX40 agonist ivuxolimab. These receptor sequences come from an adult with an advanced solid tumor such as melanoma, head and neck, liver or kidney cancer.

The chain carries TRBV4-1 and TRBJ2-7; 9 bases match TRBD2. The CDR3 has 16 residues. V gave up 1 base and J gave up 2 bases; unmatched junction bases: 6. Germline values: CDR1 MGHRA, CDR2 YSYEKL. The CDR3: CASSQAHGGGAYEQYF. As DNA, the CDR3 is TGCGCCAGCAGCCAAGCCCACGGCGGGGGGGCCTACGAGCAGTACTTC.

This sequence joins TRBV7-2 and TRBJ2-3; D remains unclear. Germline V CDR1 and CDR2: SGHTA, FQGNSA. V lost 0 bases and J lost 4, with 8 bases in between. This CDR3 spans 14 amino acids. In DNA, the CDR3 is TGTGCCAGCAGCTTAGCCCCAGCCCCAGATACGCAGTATTTT. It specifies CASSLAPAPDTQYF.

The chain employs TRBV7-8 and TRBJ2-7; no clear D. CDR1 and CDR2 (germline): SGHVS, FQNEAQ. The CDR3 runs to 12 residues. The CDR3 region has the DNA TGTGCTACGGGTCAGGCCAATTACGAGCAGTACTTC. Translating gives CATGQANYEQYF.

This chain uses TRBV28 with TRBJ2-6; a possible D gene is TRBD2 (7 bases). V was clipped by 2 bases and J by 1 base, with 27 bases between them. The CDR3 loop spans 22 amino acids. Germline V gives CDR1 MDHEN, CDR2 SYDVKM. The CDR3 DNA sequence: TGTGCCAGCAGTTTAGATGGGGGGGCTCCGTCTAGTCTCGGGTCTGGGGCCAACGTCCTGACTTTC. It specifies CASSLDGGAPSSLGSGANVLTF.

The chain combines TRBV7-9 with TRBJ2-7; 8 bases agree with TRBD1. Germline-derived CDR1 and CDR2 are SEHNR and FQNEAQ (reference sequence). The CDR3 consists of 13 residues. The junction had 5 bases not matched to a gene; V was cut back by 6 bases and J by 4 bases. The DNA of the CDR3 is TGTGCCAGCAGTACAGGGGGGATGTACGAGCAGTACTTC. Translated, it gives CASSTGGMYEQYF.

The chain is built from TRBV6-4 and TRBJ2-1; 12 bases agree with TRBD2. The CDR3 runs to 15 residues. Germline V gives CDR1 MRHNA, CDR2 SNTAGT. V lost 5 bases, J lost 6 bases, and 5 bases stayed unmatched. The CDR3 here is CASSRLAGETNEQFF. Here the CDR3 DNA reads TGTGCCAGCAGTCGACTAGCGGGGGAGACCAATGAGCAGTTCTTC.

The CDR3 region is CASSGTGVANEKLFF. The CDR3 DNA reads as TGTGCCAGCAGCGGGACAGGGGTCGCTAATGAAAAACTGTTTTTT. The rearrangement links TRBV9 to TRBJ1-4; TRBD1 aligns across 9 bases. J was trimmed by 3 bases and V by 3 bases; bases with no gene match: 3. This CDR3 contains 15 residues. Germline CDR1 SGDLS, CDR2 YYNGEE.

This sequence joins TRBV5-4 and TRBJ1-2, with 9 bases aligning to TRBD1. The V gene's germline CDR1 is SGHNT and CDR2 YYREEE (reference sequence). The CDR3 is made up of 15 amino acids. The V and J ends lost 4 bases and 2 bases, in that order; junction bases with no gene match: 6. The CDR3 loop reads CASSDRQGVNYGYTF. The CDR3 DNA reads TGTGCCAGCAGCGACCGACAGGGGGTGAACTATGGCTACACCTTC.

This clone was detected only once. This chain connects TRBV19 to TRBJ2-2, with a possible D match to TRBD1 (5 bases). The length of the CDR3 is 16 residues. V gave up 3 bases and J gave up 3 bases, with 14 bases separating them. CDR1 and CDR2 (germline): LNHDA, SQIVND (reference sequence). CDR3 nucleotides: TGTGCCAGTAGTATCGCCGCAGGGTTTGACACCGGGGAGCTGTTTTTT. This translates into CASSIAAGFDTGELFF.

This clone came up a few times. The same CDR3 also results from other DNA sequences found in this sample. The CDR3 is CASSLGGSYEQYF. The CDR3 region has the DNA TGTGCCAGCAGCTTAGGAGGGAGTTACGAGCAGTACTTC. This chain links TRBV11-2 with TRBJ2-7; possibly TRBD2 for D (5 bases). From germline, CDR1 is SGHAT and CDR2 FQNNGV. V gave up 1 base and J gave up 4 bases, with 8 bases separating them. This CDR3 is 13 amino acids long.

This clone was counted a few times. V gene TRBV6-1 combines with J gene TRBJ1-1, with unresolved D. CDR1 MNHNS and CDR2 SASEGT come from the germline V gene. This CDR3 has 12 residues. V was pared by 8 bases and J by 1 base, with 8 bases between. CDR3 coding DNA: TGTGCCAGCGGACCAGCGAACACTGAAGCTTTCTTT. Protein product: CASGPANTEAFF.

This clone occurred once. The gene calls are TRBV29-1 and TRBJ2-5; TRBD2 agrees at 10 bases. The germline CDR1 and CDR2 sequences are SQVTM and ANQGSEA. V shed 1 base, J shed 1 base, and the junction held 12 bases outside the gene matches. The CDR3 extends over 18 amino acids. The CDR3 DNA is TGCAGCGTTGAAGGGTTAAGGAGCGGGGGGGCCGGCCAAGAGACCCAGTACTTC. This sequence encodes CSVEGLRSGGAGQETQYF. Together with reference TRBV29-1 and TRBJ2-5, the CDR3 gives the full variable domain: SAVISQKPSRDICQRGTSLTIQCQVDSQVTMMFWYRQQPGQSLTLIATANQGSEATYESGFVIDKFPISRPNLTFSTLTVSNMSPEDSSIYLCSVEGLRSGGAGQETQYFGPGTRLLVL.

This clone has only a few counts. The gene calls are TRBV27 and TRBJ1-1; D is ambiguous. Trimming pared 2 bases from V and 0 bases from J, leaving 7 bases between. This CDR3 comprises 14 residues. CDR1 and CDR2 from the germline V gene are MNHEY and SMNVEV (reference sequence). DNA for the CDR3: TGTGCCAGCAGTTTAAACAGTATGAACACTGAAGCTTTCTTT. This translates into CASSLNSMNTEAFF.

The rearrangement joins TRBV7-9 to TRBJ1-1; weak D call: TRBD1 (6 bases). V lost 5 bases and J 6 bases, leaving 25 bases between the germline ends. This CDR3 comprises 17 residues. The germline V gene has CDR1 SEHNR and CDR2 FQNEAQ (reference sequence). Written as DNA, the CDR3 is TGTGCCAGCAGCCAAGAGGGAGGGGTCGGGGGGCCCCCTGAAGCTTTCTTT. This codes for CASSQEGGVGGPPEAFF.

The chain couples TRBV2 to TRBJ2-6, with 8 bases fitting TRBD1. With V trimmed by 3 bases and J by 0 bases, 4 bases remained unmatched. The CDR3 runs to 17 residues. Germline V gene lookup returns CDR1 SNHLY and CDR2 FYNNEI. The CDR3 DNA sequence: TGTGCCAGCAGTGAGACAGGGGATAACTCTGGGGCCAACGTCCTGACTTTC. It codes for CASSETGDNSGANVLTF.